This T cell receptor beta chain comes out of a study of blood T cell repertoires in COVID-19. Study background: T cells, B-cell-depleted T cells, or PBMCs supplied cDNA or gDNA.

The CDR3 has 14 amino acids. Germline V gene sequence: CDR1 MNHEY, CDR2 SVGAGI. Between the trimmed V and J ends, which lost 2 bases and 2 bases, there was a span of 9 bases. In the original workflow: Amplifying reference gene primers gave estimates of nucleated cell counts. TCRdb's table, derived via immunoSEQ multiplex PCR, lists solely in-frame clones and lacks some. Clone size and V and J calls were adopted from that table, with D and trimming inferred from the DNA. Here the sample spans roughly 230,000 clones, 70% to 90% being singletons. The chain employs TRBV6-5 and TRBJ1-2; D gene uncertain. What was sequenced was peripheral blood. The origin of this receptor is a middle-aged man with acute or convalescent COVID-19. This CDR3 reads CASSYKENNYGYTF. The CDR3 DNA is TGTGCCAGCAGTTACAAAGAGAACAACTATGGCTACACCTTC.